This T cell receptor beta chain originates from a study of T cells in Graves' hyperthyroidism and ophthalmopathy. Study outcomes and limitations: The authors' 13 V-J model separated ophthalmopathy from stable hyperthyroidism.

CDR1 LNHDA and CDR2 SQIVND come from the germline V gene (reference sequence). CDR3 length equals 15 residues. Unmatched junction bases numbered 6, after V lost 3 bases and J lost 7 bases. Turning to this clonotype: Its antigen remains unidentified.

Fresh peripheral blood, around 9.3 ml, was the source of the PBMCs. Amplification targeted TCR beta CDR3 regions from RNA transcripts. Initially, a first-round RT-PCR of the TCR CDR3 employed the HTBI primer set. TCRdb independently ran MiXCR on the multiplex PCR reads; one entry per CDR3 protein. The repertoire has about 410,000 distinct CDR3 sequences, 14% to 15% of them found once; the top ten carry less than 15%. The chain links TRBV19 to TRBJ2-2; 9 nucleotides agree with TRBD1. Sequenced sample: blood. This clonotype was sampled from a young man with Graves' ophthalmopathy. For the CDR3, the DNA is TGTGCCAGTAGTATGGGGACAGGGTATCACGGGGAGCTGTTTTTT. Translation: CASSMGTGYHGELFF.